This TCR beta chain emerged from a study of blood T cell repertoires in COVID-19. Overall study: COVID-19 samples collected from the United States, Italy and Spain covered acute and convalescent phases. The analysed material was cDNA or gDNA that came from T cells, B-cell-depleted T cells, or PBMCs.

Trimming stripped 2 bases from V and 4 bases from J, with 12 bases between. The CDR3 totals 15 residues. Germline loops: CDR1 MNHEY, CDR2 SMNVEV (reference sequence). Authors' processing steps: Reference gene primers were amplified, and this amplification served to estimate nucleated cell counts. The assay was immunoSEQ multiplex PCR, and TCRdb's table has in-frame clones only and misses some. D and trimming were read from the DNA, whereas the V and J calls and clone size are those reported in that table. The data show over 110,000 clones, around 80% seen once. This clonotype was sampled from a man between 60 and 75 years old with active or convalescent COVID-19. The specimen was peripheral blood. The gene calls are TRBV27 and TRBJ1-5; maybe TRBD1 (5 bases). Here the CDR3 reads CASSLLGGWNQPQHF. The CDR3 region has the DNA TGTGCCAGCAGTTTACTGGGGGGTTGGAATCAGCCCCAGCATTTT.